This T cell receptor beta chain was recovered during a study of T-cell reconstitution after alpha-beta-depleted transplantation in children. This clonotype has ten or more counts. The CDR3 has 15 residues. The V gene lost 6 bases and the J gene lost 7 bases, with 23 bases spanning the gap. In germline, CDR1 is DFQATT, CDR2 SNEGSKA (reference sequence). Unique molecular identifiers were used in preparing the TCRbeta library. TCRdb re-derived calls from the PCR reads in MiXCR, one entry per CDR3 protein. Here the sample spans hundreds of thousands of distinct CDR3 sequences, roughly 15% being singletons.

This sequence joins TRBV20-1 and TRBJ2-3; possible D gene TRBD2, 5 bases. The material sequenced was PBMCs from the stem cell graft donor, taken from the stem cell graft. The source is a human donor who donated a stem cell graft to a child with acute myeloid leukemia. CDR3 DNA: TGCAGTGCCAGCGCCTTTACTCCGGGAACATATACGCAGTATTTT. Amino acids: CSASAFTPGTYTQYF.